Below are 9 T cell receptor beta chains sequenced from a single sample in a study of T cell responses to AZD1222 COVID-19 vaccine. Method: immunoSEQ multiplex PCR; TCRdb's copy keeps in-frame clones and lacks some. The sample holds about 120,000 clones; around 84% are singletons and the top ten take approximately 7.5%. Sequencing used peripheral blood, obtained on day 0 of AZD1222 vaccination. These receptors came from an adult in good health.

The V and J genes are TRBV21-1 and TRBJ2-3; TRBD2, as called in the table, went unchecked against the DNA. TRBV21-1 is a recognized pseudogene. The CDR3 is 21 residues long. CDR3 residues: CASSKGIRAGEGTPLPHPQYF. Written as DNA, the CDR3 is TGTGCCAGCAGCAAAGGAATACGGGCCGGGGAAGGGACTCCTCTCCCCCATCCGCAGTATTTT.

The chain recombines TRBV6-5 with TRBJ2-1; 11 bases map to TRBD2. V shed 4 bases, J shed 5 bases, and the junction held 4 bases outside the gene matches. This CDR3 spans 15 amino acids. Germline assignment: CDR1 MNHEY and CDR2 SVGAGI. In DNA, the CDR3 is TGTGCCAGCAGTTTAGCGGGAGGGCCTCACAATGAGCAGTTCTTC. Its protein is CASSLAGGPHNEQFF.

The sample holds one count of this clone. V usage is TRBV7-2 and J usage is TRBJ2-3; no definite D call. Germline V gives CDR1 SGHTA, CDR2 FQGNSA. The V end was cut by 6 bases, the J end by 6 bases, with 10 bases between. The CDR3 extends over 12 amino acids. The chain's CDR3 is CASRKGYDTQYF. Here the CDR3 DNA reads TGTGCCAGCAGGAAAGGGTATGATACGCAGTATTTT. The variable domain in full, completed from reference TRBV7-2 and TRBJ2-3, reads GAGVSQSPSNKVTEKGKDVELRCDPISGHTALYWYRQSLGQGLEFLIYFQGNSAPDKSGLPSDRFSAERTGGSVSTLTIQRTQQEDSAVYLCASRKGYDTQYFGPGTRLTVL.

The chain combines TRBV11-2 with TRBJ1-2, with D perhaps matching TRBD1 (5 bases). This CDR3 spans 15 amino acids. Trimming cost V 0 bases and J 5 bases, with 13 bases left between them. The germline CDR1 and CDR2 sequences are SGHAT and FQNNGV. In DNA, the CDR3 is TGTGCCAGCAGCTTAGATCGGGGGACGCATTATGGCTACACCTTC. Its translation is CASSLDRGTHYGYTF.

V is TRBV29-1 and J is TRBJ2-4; the D is unclear. CDR3 length: 14 residues. Per germline, CDR1 SQVTM and CDR2 ANQGSEA. V was pared by 0 bases and J by 0 bases, with 6 bases between. The CDR3 sequence is CSVEDQLAKNIQYF. The CDR3 nucleotides are TGCAGCGTTGAAGATCAACTAGCCAAAAACATTCAGTACTTC.

The gene calls are TRBV7-8 and TRBJ2-7; TRBD2 agrees at 12 bases. Germline V lookup: CDR1 SGHVS, CDR2 FQNEAQ. The CDR3 has 13 amino acids. The CDR3 protein is CASSLALTSGSAV. The CDR3 region has the DNA TGTGCCAGCAGCTTAGCCCTGACTAGCGGGAGTGCTGTC.

The J gene is TRBJ1-2, the V gene TRBV5-5; the D gene is possibly TRBD1 (6 bases). V was clipped by 4 bases and J by 4 bases, with 14 bases between them. This CDR3 has 14 amino acids. Germline assignment: CDR1 SGHKS and CDR2 YYEKEE (reference sequence). The CDR3 region is CASSPQQGFYGYTF. The CDR3 nucleotides are TGTGCCAGCAGCCCCCAACAGGGTTTCTATGGCTACACCTTC.

This rearrangement joins TRBV5-1 to TRBJ2-7; weak D call: TRBD1 (6 bases). Between the trimmed V and J ends, which lost 0 bases and 5 bases, there was a span of 21 bases. CDR3 length: 17 residues. From germline, CDR1 is SGHRS and CDR2 YFSETQ. Here the CDR3 DNA reads TGCGCCAGCAGCTTGGCTTCAAGGGCAGGGGATTCCGACGAGCAGTACTTC. Translating it yields CASSLASRAGDSDEQYF.

This clone was picked up a small number of times. This chain uses TRBV7-6 with TRBJ1-3; D is unclear. Germline V lookup: CDR1 SGHVS, CDR2 FNYEAQ. The CDR3 is 15 amino acids. The V end was cut by 5 bases, the J end by 0 bases, with 11 bases between. As DNA, the CDR3 is TGTGCCAGCAGCCGAGGGCCTAGCTCTGGAAACACCATATATTTT. Translating it yields CASSRGPSSGNTIYF.